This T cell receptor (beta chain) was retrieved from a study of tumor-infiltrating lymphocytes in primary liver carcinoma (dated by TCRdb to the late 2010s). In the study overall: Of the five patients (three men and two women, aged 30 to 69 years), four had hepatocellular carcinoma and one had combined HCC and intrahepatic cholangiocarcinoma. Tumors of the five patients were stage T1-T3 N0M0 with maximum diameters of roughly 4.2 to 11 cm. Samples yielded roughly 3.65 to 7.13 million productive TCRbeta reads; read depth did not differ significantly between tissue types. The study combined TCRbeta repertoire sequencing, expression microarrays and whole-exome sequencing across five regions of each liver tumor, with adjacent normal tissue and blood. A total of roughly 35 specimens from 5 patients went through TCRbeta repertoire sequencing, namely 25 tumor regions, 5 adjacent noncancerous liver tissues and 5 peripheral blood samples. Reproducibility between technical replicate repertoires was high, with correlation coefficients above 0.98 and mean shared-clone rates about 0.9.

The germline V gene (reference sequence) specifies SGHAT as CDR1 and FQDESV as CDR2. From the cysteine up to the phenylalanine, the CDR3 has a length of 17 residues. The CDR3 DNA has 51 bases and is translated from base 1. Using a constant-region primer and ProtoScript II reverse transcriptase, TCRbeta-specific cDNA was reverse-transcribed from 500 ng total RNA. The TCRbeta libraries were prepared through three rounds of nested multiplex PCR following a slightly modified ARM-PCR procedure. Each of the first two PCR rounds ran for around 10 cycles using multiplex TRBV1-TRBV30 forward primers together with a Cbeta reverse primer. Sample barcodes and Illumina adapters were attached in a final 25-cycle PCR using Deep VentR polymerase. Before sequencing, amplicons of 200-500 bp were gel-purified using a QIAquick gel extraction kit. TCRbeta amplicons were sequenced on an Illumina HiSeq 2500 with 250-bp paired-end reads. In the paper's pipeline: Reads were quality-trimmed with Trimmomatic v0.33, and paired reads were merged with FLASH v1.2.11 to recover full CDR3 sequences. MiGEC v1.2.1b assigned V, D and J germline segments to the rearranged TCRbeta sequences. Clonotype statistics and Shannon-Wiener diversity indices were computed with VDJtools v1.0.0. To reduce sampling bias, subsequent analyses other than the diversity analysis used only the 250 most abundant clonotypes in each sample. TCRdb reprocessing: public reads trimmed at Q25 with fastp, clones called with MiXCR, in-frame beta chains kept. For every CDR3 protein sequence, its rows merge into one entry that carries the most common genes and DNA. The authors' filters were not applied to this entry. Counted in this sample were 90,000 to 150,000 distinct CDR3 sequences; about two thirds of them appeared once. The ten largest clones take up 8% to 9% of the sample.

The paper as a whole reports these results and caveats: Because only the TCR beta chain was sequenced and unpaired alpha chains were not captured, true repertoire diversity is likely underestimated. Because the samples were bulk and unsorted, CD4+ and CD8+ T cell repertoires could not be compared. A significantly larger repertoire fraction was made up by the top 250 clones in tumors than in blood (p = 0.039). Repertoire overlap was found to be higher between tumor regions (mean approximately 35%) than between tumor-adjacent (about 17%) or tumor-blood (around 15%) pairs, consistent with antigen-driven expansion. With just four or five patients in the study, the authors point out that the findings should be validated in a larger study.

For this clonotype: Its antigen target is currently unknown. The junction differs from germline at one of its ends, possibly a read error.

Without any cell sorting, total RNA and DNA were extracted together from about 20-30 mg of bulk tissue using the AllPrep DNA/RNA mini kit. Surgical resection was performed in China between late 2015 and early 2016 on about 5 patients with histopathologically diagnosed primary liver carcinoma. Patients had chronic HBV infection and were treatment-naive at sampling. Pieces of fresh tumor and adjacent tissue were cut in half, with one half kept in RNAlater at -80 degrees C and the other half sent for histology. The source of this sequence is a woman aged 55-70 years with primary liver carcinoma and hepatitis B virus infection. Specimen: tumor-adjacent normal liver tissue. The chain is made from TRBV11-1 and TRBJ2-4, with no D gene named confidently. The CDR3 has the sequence CASSSRRISSNKSIQYF. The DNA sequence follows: TGTGCCAGCAGCTCGAGAAGGATTAGCAGTAACAAAAGCATTCAGTACTTC. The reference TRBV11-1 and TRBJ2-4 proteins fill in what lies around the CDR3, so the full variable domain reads EAEVAQSPRYKITEKSQAVAFWCDPISGHATLYWYRQILGQGPELLVQFQDESVVDDSQLPKDRFSAERLKGVDSTLKIQPAELGDSAMYLCASSSRRISSNKSIQYFGAGTRLSVL.